These 9 T cell receptor beta chains were sequenced from one sample in a study of blood T cell repertoires in COVID-19. Sequencing was performed with immunoSEQ multiplex PCR; in TCRdb, only in-frame clones are kept and a portion is missing. The sample has tens of thousands of clones; roughly four fifths are singletons. Sequenced sample: peripheral blood. These receptor sequences come from a man at least 80 years old with acute or convalescent COVID-19.

CDR3: CASSLEQGDEKLFF. CDR3 coding DNA: TGCGCCAGCAGCTTGGAACAAGGGGATGAAAAACTGTTTTTT. The chain employs TRBV5-1 and TRBJ1-4; D perhaps matches TRBD1 (5 bases). V was cut by 0 bases and J by 6 bases, with 9 bases left in between. Germline V gene lookup returns CDR1 SGHRS and CDR2 YFSETQ. The CDR3 has 14 amino acids.

The chain links TRBV7-9 to TRBJ1-3; D possibly corresponds to TRBD1 (6 bases). From germline, CDR1 is SEHNR and CDR2 FQNEAQ (reference sequence). V lost 5 bases and J lost 2, with 10 bases in between. The CDR3 extends over 14 amino acids. The CDR3 sequence: CASSPTGTGNTIYF. The CDR3 DNA reads TGTGCCAGCAGCCCAACAGGGACTGGAAACACCATATATTTT.

The gene calls are TRBV4-2 and TRBJ1-1, with 8 nucleotides matching TRBD1. The CDR3 has 17 amino acids. J gave up 5 bases and V 0 bases, and 11 bases lay outside the gene matches. Germline CDR1 reads LGHNA; CDR2 reads YNFKEQ. The CDR3 DNA follows: TGTGCCAGCAGCCAAGATGTGCAGGGGGCGGGGAGAACTGAAGCTTTCTTT. Its protein is CASSQDVQGAGRTEAFF.

The V and J genes are TRBV7-8 and TRBJ2-3; perhaps TRBD1 as D (6 bases). This CDR3 region has 16 residues. The ends were cut back, 5 bases at V and 0 bases at J, with 15 bases in the middle. The germline CDR1 and CDR2 sequences are SGHVS and FQNEAQ. CDR3 protein: CASSPRPGQSTDTQYF. CDR3 DNA: TGTGCCAGCAGCCCACGCCCGGGACAAAGCACAGATACGCAGTATTTT.

The V call is TRBV18, the J call TRBJ1-1; 9 nucleotides align to TRBD1. The CDR3 has 15 residues. CDR1 is KGHSH, CDR2 LQKENI, per germline. V lost 4 bases and J lost 4; bases outside the gene matches: 7. CDR3: CASSQGTGRGTEAFF. DNA of the CDR3: TGTGCCAGCTCACAGGGGACAGGGAGAGGCACTGAAGCTTTCTTT.

The chain links TRBV5-1 to TRBJ2-3; 8 positions match TRBD2. From germline, CDR1 is SGHRS and CDR2 YFSETQ. CDR3 size: 16 residues. J lost 4 bases, V lost 4 bases, and 11 bases had no gene match. The CDR3 sequence: CASSLTSAPGSDTQYF. In DNA, the CDR3 is TGCGCCAGCAGCCTGACTAGCGCCCCAGGCTCAGATACGCAGTATTTT. Drawing the rest from reference TRBV5-1 and TRBJ2-3, the complete variable domain is KAGVTQTPRYLIKTRGQQVTLSCSPISGHRSVSWYQQTPGQGLQFLFEYFSETQRNKGNFPGRFSGRQFSNSRSEMNVSTLELGDSALYLCASSLTSAPGSDTQYFGPGTRLTVL.

The chain is built from TRBV9 and TRBJ1-4; 8 nucleotides line up with TRBD1. From germline, CDR1 is SGDLS and CDR2 YYNGEE. CDR3 length equals 17 residues. V lost 4 bases and J lost 4; bases outside the gene matches: 12. CDR3 nucleotide sequence: TGTGCCAGCAGCACCCGACAGGGGACATTGAGTAATGAAAAACTGTTTTTT. It encodes CASSTRQGTLSNEKLFF.

V is TRBV6-1 and J is TRBJ1-2, with D possibly matching TRBD1 (5 bases). The CDR3 is 13 residues long. Germline lookup yields CDR1 MNHNS and CDR2 SASEGT. The V end lost 0 bases, the J end lost 8 bases, and 10 bases lay between the germline ends. This chain's CDR3 is CASSEAGGSGYTF. CDR3 nucleotide sequence: TGTGCCAGCAGTGAAGCGGGGGGGAGCGGCTACACCTTC.

The V gene is TRBV12-5, the J gene TRBJ2-7; D is perhaps TRBD2 (6 bases). There are 16 residues in the CDR3. V was trimmed by 0 bases and J by 5 bases, leaving 17 bases between them. Germline V lookup: CDR1 LGHNT, CDR2 FRNRAP. This CDR3 reads CASGLVRLGGTDEQYF. In DNA, the CDR3 is TGTGCTAGTGGTTTGGTACGTCTGGGAGGAACAGACGAGCAGTACTTC.